This passage covers 26 T cell receptor beta chains from one sample sequenced in a study of blood T cell repertoires in COVID-19. Data came from immunoSEQ multiplex PCR; TCRdb stores just in-frame clones and leaves some out. The sample records some 340,000 clones, approximately 89% being singletons. The sample consisted of PBMCs or T cells enriched from blood (not recorded which). These receptors were obtained from a woman between 25 and 40 years old who had recovered from COVID-19.

The chain combines TRBV23-1 with TRBJ1-5; D remains ambiguous. TRBV23-1 is annotated as an ORF whose role is uncertain. The CDR3 has 12 residues. The V gene lost 6 bases and the J gene lost 0 bases, with 3 bases spanning the gap. CDR3 in DNA: TGCGCCAGCAGGTATAGCAATCAGCCCCAGCATTTT. This encodes CASRYSNQPQHF.

The gene calls are TRBV27 and TRBJ1-2, with D possibly TRBD1 on 6 matching bases. The V gene lost 4 bases and the J gene lost 1 base, with 7 bases spanning the gap. Germline CDR1 is MNHEY and CDR2 is SMNVEV (reference sequence). This CDR3 is 13 amino acids long. The CDR3: CASSWTVNYGYTF. The DNA for the CDR3 is TGTGCCAGCAGTTGGACAGTTAACTATGGCTACACCTTC.

This clone was observed a single time. This sequence joins TRBV4-3 and TRBJ1-2; TRBD1 matches at 8 bases. The germline gives CDR1 LGHNA, CDR2 YSLEER. The CDR3 loop spans 14 amino acids. Trimming took 4 bases from V and 4 from J; bases not matched to a gene: 5. The CDR3 DNA reads as TGCGCCAGCAGCCCGCGGACAGGGAGCTATGGCTACACCTTC. This encodes CASSPRTGSYGYTF.

This clone was observed a single time. The rearrangement joins TRBV11-2 to TRBJ1-1; unclear D gene. V shed 7 bases and J shed 0 bases, with 9 bases lying between them. Germline CDR1 SGHAT, CDR2 FQNNGV. The CDR3 extends over 13 amino acids. Here the CDR3 reads CASTDRVNTEAFF. The CDR3 nucleotides are TGTGCCAGCACCGATCGGGTGAACACTGAAGCTTTCTTT.

V usage is TRBV2 and J usage is TRBJ1-6; 7 nucleotides match TRBD1. The germline gives CDR1 SNHLY, CDR2 FYNNEI. The CDR3 is 12 residues long. V shed 5 bases and J 10 bases; nucleotides not matched to a gene: 2. In DNA, the CDR3 is TGTGCCAGCAGTAGACAGGGATCACCCCTCCACTTT. This translates into CASSRQGSPLHF.

In this sample, this clone turned up once. The chain combines TRBV2 with TRBJ1-3; D is undetermined. Per the germline V gene, CDR1 is SNHLY and CDR2 is FYNNEI. Trimming cost V 9 bases and J 0 bases, with 15 bases left between them. The CDR3 extends over 15 amino acids. DNA for the CDR3: TGTGCCAGTTCTTATACACCGCTCTCTGGAAACACCATATATTTT. This encodes CASSYTPLSGNTIYF.

The rearrangement uses TRBV19 and TRBJ1-6, with 7 bases fitting TRBD1. This CDR3 spans 14 amino acids. Germline V gene sequence: CDR1 LNHDA, CDR2 SQIVND (reference sequence). The ends lost 3 bases at V and 7 bases at J; junction bases unmatched: 3. CDR3 sequence: CASSMGTANSPLHF. In DNA form, the CDR3 reads TGTGCCAGTAGTATGGGGACAGCCAATTCACCCCTCCACTTT.

This clone was seen a handful of times. The rearrangement uses TRBV27 and TRBJ1-6, with D possibly being TRBD1 (5 bases). The CDR3 consists of 14 residues. V was pared by 3 bases and J by 7 bases, with 10 bases between. CDR1 MNHEY and CDR2 SMNVEV come from the germline V gene (reference sequence). The CDR3 region is CASSFQGMNSPLHF. CDR3 sequence (DNA): TGTGCCAGCAGTTTTCAGGGTATGAATTCACCCCTCCACTTT.

About this clone: It is unclear where the CDR3 begins or ends on the DNA, so no DNA is shown, and the CDR3 is as TCRdb lists it. CDR3: CASILDSYSSGANVLTF. This rearrangement joins TRBV2 to TRBJ2-6; the table's D call, TRBD1, has no DNA check behind it. Germline assignment: CDR1 SNHLY and CDR2 FYNNEI. 17 amino acids form the CDR3, both terminal residues included.

The chain combines TRBV27 with TRBJ2-3; tentatively, D is TRBD2 (6 bases). Trimming took 10 bases from V and 4 from J, leaving 18 bases between them. The germline V gene encodes CDR1 MNHEY and CDR2 SMNVEV (reference sequence). The CDR3 spans 14 residues. CDR3 sequence: CATQDRGFSDTQYF. CDR3 nucleotides: TGTGCCACCCAAGACCGGGGGTTTTCAGATACGCAGTATTTT.

This chain links TRBV10-3 with TRBJ2-7; 7 bases match TRBD2. Germline CDR1 ENHRY, CDR2 SYGVKD. V lost 3 bases and J lost 5; bases outside the gene matches: 10. CDR3 size: 15 residues. The CDR3 loop reads CAISDRLAKLNEQYF. The DNA of the CDR3 is TGTGCCATCAGTGATAGACTAGCCAAACTCAACGAGCAGTACTTC.

V is TRBV7-9 and J is TRBJ2-5, with 7 bases that match TRBD1. Germline CDR1 is SEHNR and CDR2 is FQNEAQ (reference sequence). V trimming: 5 bases; J trimming: 2 bases; junction bases outside the gene matches: 2. The CDR3 has 13 amino acids. The CDR3 region has the DNA TGTGCCAGCAGCCGGGACAGTCAAGAGACCCAGTACTTC. Protein: CASSRDSQETQYF. Drawing the rest from reference TRBV7-9 and TRBJ2-5, the complete variable domain is DTGVSQNPRHKITKRGQNVTFRCDPISEHNRLYWYRQTLGQGPEFLTYFQNEAQLEKSRLLSDRFSAERPKGSFSTLEIQRTEQGDSAMYLCASSRDSQETQYFGPGTRLLVL.

This chain joins TRBV18 and TRBJ1-2, with D tentatively TRBD1 (5 bases). Trimming cost V 5 bases and J 5 bases, with 21 bases left between them. This CDR3 has 16 amino acids. Germline V gene sequence: CDR1 KGHSH, CDR2 LQKENI. CDR3: CASSSTASRDGYGYTF. CDR3 in DNA: TGTGCCAGCTCATCGACAGCTTCCCGTGACGGTTATGGCTACACCTTC.

The gene calls are TRBV7-2 and TRBJ2-6, with 12 bases matching TRBD1. This CDR3 has 18 residues. Germline V gene sequence: CDR1 SGHTA, CDR2 FQGNSA. The V segment lost 2 bases and the J segment 2 bases; nucleotides outside the gene matches: 4. CDR3 in amino acids: CASSLKGQGATGANVLTF. The CDR3 region has the DNA TGTGCCAGCAGCTTAAAGGGACAGGGGGCAACTGGGGCCAACGTCCTGACTTTC.

A single count supports this clone. The V and J genes are TRBV12-3 or TRBV12-4 and TRBJ2-5; 7 bases map to TRBD1. The length of the CDR3 is 13 residues. J lost 1 base, V lost 5 bases, and 1 base had no gene match. CDR3 in amino acids: CASSGDSQETQYF. CDR3 coding DNA: TGTGCCAGCAGTGGGGACAGCCAAGAGACCCAGTACTTC.

The chain combines TRBV2 with TRBJ2-1; 12 nucleotides match TRBD2. The CDR3 has 19 amino acids. The J segment lost 5 bases and the V segment lost 2 bases, leaving 13 bases of the junction unmatched. Germline lookup yields CDR1 SNHLY and CDR2 FYNNEI. The CDR3 DNA is TGTGCCAGCAGTGAAACTAGCGGGGGGAGTGGCGTGGGAGACAATGAGCAGTTCTTC. Protein sequence: CASSETSGGSGVGDNEQFF.

This chain connects TRBV19 to TRBJ1-2, with D maybe TRBD1 (6 bases). Germline CDR1 and CDR2: LNHDA and SQIVND (reference sequence). The CDR3 is 12 residues long. V lost 6 bases, J lost 4 bases, and 9 bases lay in between. The CDR3 sequence: CASRRDTYGYTF. In nucleotides, the CDR3 is TGTGCCAGTAGACGGGACACCTATGGCTACACCTTC.

The chain uses TRBV7-2 and TRBJ1-5; D not certain. CDR3 size: 13 residues. Germline V CDR1 and CDR2: SGHTA, FQGNSA. V lost 6 bases and J 5 bases, leaving 11 bases between the germline ends. The CDR3 region is CASSPTVDQPQHF. The CDR3 DNA sequence: TGTGCCAGCAGTCCCACAGTAGATCAGCCCCAGCATTTT. The full variable domain, rest sourced from reference TRBV7-2 and TRBJ1-5, is GAGVSQSPSNKVTEKGKDVELRCDPISGHTALYWYRQSLGQGLEFLIYFQGNSAPDKSGLPSDRFSAERTGGSVSTLTIQRTQQEDSAVYLCASSPTVDQPQHFGDGTRLSIL.

The rearrangement uses TRBV7-2 and TRBJ2-7; no clear D gene. The CDR3 is 14 amino acids. Looked up from germline, CDR1 is SGHTA and CDR2 is FQGNSA. Trimming cost V 1 base and J 0 bases, with 7 bases left between them. For the CDR3, the DNA is TGTGCCAGCAGCTTAGATCCGAGCTCCTACGAGCAGTACTTC. Protein product: CASSLDPSSYEQYF.

The chain employs TRBV7-2 and TRBJ1-1; the D is unclear. Trimming took 1 base from V and 3 from J, leaving 9 bases between them. The germline V gene encodes CDR1 SGHTA and CDR2 FQGNSA. This CDR3 spans 14 amino acids. CDR3 residues: CASSLGATYTEAFF. In DNA form, the CDR3 reads TGTGCCAGCAGCTTAGGGGCCACATACACTGAAGCTTTCTTT.

V and J are TRBV7-2 and TRBJ1-3; D is possibly TRBD1 (6 bases). Trimming took off 4 bases at V and 4 bases at J, with 17 bases between the two ends. The CDR3 spans 16 residues. Germline V lookup: CDR1 SGHTA, CDR2 FQGNSA. The CDR3 sequence: CASSSQGLKSGNTIYF. CDR3 DNA: TGTGCCAGCAGCTCGCAGGGGCTTAAAAGCGGAAACACCATATATTTT. Complete variable domain (other parts from reference TRBV7-2 and TRBJ1-3): GAGVSQSPSNKVTEKGKDVELRCDPISGHTALYWYRQSLGQGLEFLIYFQGNSAPDKSGLPSDRFSAERTGGSVSTLTIQRTQQEDSAVYLCASSSQGLKSGNTIYFGEGSWLTVV.

The V and J genes are TRBV29-1 and TRBJ1-2, with TRBD1 as a possible D gene (5 bases). Between the trimmed V and J ends, which lost 3 bases and 1 base, there was a span of 12 bases. From germline, CDR1 is SQVTM and CDR2 ANQGSEA. The CDR3 spans 14 residues. The CDR3 spells CSVEEGTYNYGYTF. CDR3 in DNA: TGCAGCGTTGAGGAGGGGACCTATAACTATGGCTACACCTTC.

This clone showed up just once. The CDR3: CAYSGVWGYTF. The CDR3 region has the DNA TGTGCCTATTCAGGGGTTTGGGGCTACACCTTC. J is TRBJ1-2 and V is TRBV30, with D tentatively TRBD1 (6 bases). CDR3 length equals 11 residues. The ends were cut back, 7 bases at V and 8 bases at J, with 14 bases in the middle. Per germline, CDR1 GTSNPN and CDR2 SVGIG (reference sequence).

The V gene is TRBV10-1, the J gene TRBJ1-6, with 8 bases matching TRBD1. V shed 4 bases and J 8 bases; nucleotides not matched to a gene: 4. The CDR3 is 14 residues long. The germline V gene encodes CDR1 WNHNN and CDR2 SYGVQD (reference sequence). DNA for the CDR3: TGCGCCAGCAGTGGTGGGACAGGAGATTCACCCCTCCACTTT. It specifies CASSGGTGDSPLHF.

J is TRBJ1-2 and V is TRBV3-1 (or the pseudogene TRBV3-2); D unclear. The V and J ends lost 6 bases and 8 bases respectively, with 16 bases between them. Germline V gene data show CDR1 as LGHDT and CDR2 as YNNKEL (reference sequence). This CDR3 region has 13 residues. The CDR3 protein is CASRYSGADGYTF. The CDR3 DNA reads TGTGCCAGCAGATATTCGGGAGCGGACGGCTACACCTTC.

The V call is TRBV28, the J call TRBJ2-4; 16 nucleotides match TRBD2. In germline, CDR1 is MDHEN, CDR2 SYDVKM. CDR3 length: 18 amino acids. After removal of 3 bases from V and 8 bases from J, the junction contained 10 bases not matched to a gene. The CDR3 region has the DNA TGTGCCAGCAGTTTCACCCTAGGGACTAGCGGGGGGGGCGACATTCAGTACTTC. Protein product: CASSFTLGTSGGGDIQYF.